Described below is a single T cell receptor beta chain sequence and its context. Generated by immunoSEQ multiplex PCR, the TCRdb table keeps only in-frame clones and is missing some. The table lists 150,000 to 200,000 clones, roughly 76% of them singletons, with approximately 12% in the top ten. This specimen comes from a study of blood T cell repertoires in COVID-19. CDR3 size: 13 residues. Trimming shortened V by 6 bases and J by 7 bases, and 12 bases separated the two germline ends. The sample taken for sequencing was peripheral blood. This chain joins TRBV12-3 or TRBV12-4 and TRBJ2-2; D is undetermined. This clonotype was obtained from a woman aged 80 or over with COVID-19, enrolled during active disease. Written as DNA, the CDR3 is TGTGCCAGCAGCCTCACAGAGTTCGGGGAGCTGTTTTTT. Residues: CASSLTEFGELFF.